Many counts were recorded for the clone carrying this T cell receptor beta chain. The antigen is undetermined. The CDR3 contains 13 residues. Germline V CDR1 and CDR2: MNHNS, SASEGT. Trimming left V 3 bases short and J 5 bases short, with 7 bases between. The data were obtained in a study of T cells after yellow fever vaccination. As for the study in general: Where fractions had low cell numbers, libraries were prepared from them with the SMART-Seq v4 Ultra Low Input RNA kit.

Study-wide points: The secondary response peaked faster, at day 5 versus 15, but was weaker. Post-booster samples contained most primary-vaccination clones (more than 95% CD4, approximately 88% CD8).

One entry per CDR3 protein, called by TCRdb with MiXCR from the 5' RACE reads. The profile shows more than 95,000 distinct CDR3 sequences, approximately 7% of them singletons. This chain links TRBV6-1 with TRBJ1-4; no clear D gene. The sample consisted of CD4+ T cells sorted from PBMCs, taken approximately 11 days after the first yellow fever vaccination. This clonotype originated in a man aged 18-30 years who received the YFV17D yellow fever vaccine. Written as DNA, the CDR3 is TGTGCCAGCAGTGACAGAGCGAATGAAAAACTGTTTTTT. Encoded protein: CASSDRANEKLFF.